The rows below give T cell receptor beta chains drawn from one sample of a study of graft-versus-host responses after intestinal transplantation. TCRdb's table, derived via immunoSEQ multiplex PCR, lists solely in-frame clones and lacks some. Among about 20,000 clones listed, less than 60% were seen once. The sample consisted of alloreactive CD4+ T cells from a mixed lymphocyte reaction culture, taken before intestinal transplant. Receptor source: a human patient who received an intestinal transplant. Each CDR3 is given with its conserved first and last residue. The D gene is left open where the match is weak. The size field is filled for only some rows; it gives once, few, many or a size class.

TRBJ2-7,few,TRBD1,TRBV5-1,TGCGCCAGCAGCTTAGGGACAGACTACTACGAGCAGTACTTC,CASSLGTDYYEQYF
TRBJ2-7,-,-,TRBV7-6,TGTGCCAGCAGCTTATTCCTGGGGGGCGAGCAGTACTTC,CASSLFLGGEQYF
TRBJ1-3,few,-,TRBV6-5,TGTGCCAGCAGTTACCGGGACTCTGGAAACACCATATATTTT,CASSYRDSGNTIYF
TRBJ1-2,-,-,TRBV2,TGTGCCAGCAGTGGGGACTTCGACGGCTACACCTTC,CASSGDFDGYTF
TRBJ1-2,-,TRBD1,TRBV19,TGTGCCAGTAGTAACCCCGGACAGGCTACCTATGGCTACACCTTC,CASSNPGQATYGYTF
TRBJ2-3,-,-,TRBV11-3,TGTGCCAGCAGCTTAGGAGCGTCTCCCCCTCGGGATACGCAGTATTTT,CASSLGASPPRDTQYF
TRBJ2-5,few,TRBD2,TRBV5-1,TGCGCCAGCAGCTTGGCAGCGGGGGTGTGGGAGACCCAGTACTTC,CASSLAAGVWETQYF
TRBJ2-5,-,-,TRBV5-4,TGTGCCAGCAGCCCCCCCGGGTGGGAAGAGACCCAGTACTTC,CASSPPGWEETQYF
TRBJ1-1,-,-,TRBV12-5,TGTGCTAGTGGTCTCTCCGTTCGGGAGGACACTGAAGCTTTCTTT,CASGLSVREDTEAFF
TRBJ1-3,few,-,TRBV9,TGTGCCAGCAGCGTAGGCGGGGGAGGGGACACCATATATTTT,CASSVGGGGDTIYF
TRBJ1-1,-,-,TRBV21-1,TGTGCCAGCAGCAAATTGTCGGCAGAGGAAGGCACTGAAGCTTTCTTT,CASSKLSAEEGTEAFF
TRBJ1-2,-,-,TRBV18,TGTGCCAGCTCACCAGACAGGACCGGGGGCTACACCTTC,CASSPDRTGGYTF
TRBJ2-2,-,TRBD1,TRBV7-9,TGTGCCAGCAGCCCAGAGACAGGGAAGGGAGACACCGGGGAGCTGTTTTTT,CASSPETGKGDTGELFF
TRBJ1-2,-,-,TRBV7-9,TGTGCCAGCAGCTTAGGCAGGGCGGACTATGGCTACACCTTC,CASSLGRADYGYTF
TRBJ1-2,once,-,TRBV5-8,TGTGCCAGCAGCTTGGGCAGGGTCTATGGCTACACCTTC,CASSLGRVYGYTF
TRBJ2-3,once,-,TRBV4-1,TGCGCCAGCAGCCAGGTCCTAGCGTCTGGCACAGATACGCAGTATTTT,CASSQVLASGTDTQYF
TRBJ1-4,-,-,TRBV18,TGTGCCAGCTCACCAATCCGGGACACCCCAACTAATGAAAAACTGTTTTTT,CASSPIRDTPTNEKLFF
TRBJ2-5,-,-,TRBV20-1,TGCAGTGCTACTTACCAAGAGACCCAGTACTTC,CSATYQETQYF
TRBJ2-1,-,-,TRBV5-4,TGTGCCAGCAGCCCGGGTGGCCTAGCAGGCAATGAGCAGTTCTTC,CASSPGGLAGNEQFF
TRBJ2-7,-,TRBD1,TRBV7-2,TGTGCCAGCAGCCAGATACAGGGGGCGAGGGAGCAGTACTTC,CASSQIQGAREQYF
TRBJ2-7,medium-sized,-,TRBV21-1,TGTGCCAGCAGCAAAGTCCCTCCGGGGCAGTACTTC,CASSKVPPGQYF
TRBJ2-7,-,TRBD2,TRBV11-3,TGTGCCAGCAGCGTGAGCCTAGCGGGGGCCTCCGAGCAGTACTTC,CASSVSLAGASEQYF
TRBJ2-7,-,TRBD1,TRBV12-5,TGTGCTAGTGGTCCGCAGGGGGCGTACTACGAGCAGTACTTC,CASGPQGAYYEQYF
TRBJ2-2,-,TRBD1,TRBV7-7,TGTGCTAGCAGCTTGACAGGGATCGGCACCGGGGAGCTGTTTTTT,CASSLTGIGTGELFF
TRBJ1-4,-,-,TRBV6-6,TGTGCCAGCAGTTACTCGATATCCGGGGGGGGTGAAAAACTGTTTTTT,CASSYSISGGGEKLFF
TRBJ1-4,-,-,TRBV23-1,TGCGCCAGCAGTCAACAGGGTGAAAAACTGTTTTTT,CASSQQGEKLFF
TRBJ2-7,-,TRBD2,TRBV11-2,TGTGCCAGCAGCGCCGGGACTAGGAACTACGAGCAGTACTTC,CASSAGTRNYEQYF
TRBJ2-7,-,-,TRBV7-6,TGTGCCAGCAGCTTAGAGGCGGGGTCCTACGAGCAGTACTTC,CASSLEAGSYEQYF
TRBJ2-1,medium-sized,TRBD2,TRBV4-1,TGCGCCAGCAGCCAAGGAATTAGCGGGGGCCGCGGGTTCTTC,CASSQGISGGRGFF
TRBJ2-3,-,TRBD2,TRBV7-9,TGTGCCAGCAGCTTTGTATCTAGCGGGGGGGCCGGGGATACGCAGTATTTT,CASSFVSSGGAGDTQYF
TRBJ2-3,few,TRBD2,TRBV9,TGTGCCAGCAGCACGACAACGGGACTAGCGGGGTTGGGTACGCAGTATTTT,CASSTTTGLAGLGTQYF
TRBJ2-7,few,TRBD2,TRBV7-2,TGTGCCAGCAGCCTTACGGGGGGTAGCTACGAGCAGTACTTC,CASSLTGGSYEQYF
TRBJ1-3,-,-,TRBV18,TGTGCCAGCTCACCATTCGTGGGAAACACCATATATTTT,CASSPFVGNTIYF
TRBJ1-1,-,-,TRBV21-1,TGTGCCAGCAGCAAAGTGGCAGGGTTGAACACTGAAGCTTTCTTT,CASSKVAGLNTEAFF
TRBJ1-1,-,-,TRBV5-3,TGTGCCAGAAGCTTTACGGGGAACACTGAAGCTTTCTTT,CARSFTGNTEAFF
TRBJ2-4,few,TRBD1,TRBV19,TGTGCCAGTAGTATACCAGGGGGCTGGACCAAAAACATTCAGTACTTC,CASSIPGGWTKNIQYF
TRBJ2-1,-,TRBD1,TRBV20-1,TGCAGTGCTCCGGACAGGGGGCTTCTGTTCTTC,CSAPDRGLLFF
TRBJ1-2,-,-,TRBV11-2,TGTGCCAGCAGCCCCAACAGGGAATACCTCGTTAGGTATGGCTACACCTTC,CASSPNREYLVRYGYTF
TRBJ2-7,-,TRBD1,TRBV5-1,TGCGCCAGCAGCTTGGGGGCGACAGGGGGGGACCCGGAGTACGAGCAGTACTTC,CASSLGATGGDPEYEQYF
TRBJ2-3,few,TRBD2,TRBV5-4,TGTGCCAGCGGGCTAGCGGGCGTCCCGGATACGCAGTATTTT,CASGLAGVPDTQYF
TRBJ2-3,-,TRBD2,TRBV4-1,TGCGCCAGCAGCCAAGACAAGCGGGGCCCCACAGATACGCAGTATTTT,CASSQDKRGPTDTQYF
TRBJ1-1,few,-,TRBV5-1,TGCGCCAGCAGCCCAGGCTTCATGAACACTGAAGCTTTCTTT,CASSPGFMNTEAFF
TRBJ2-3,once,TRBD1,TRBV5-1,TGCGCCAGCAGCCAACAGGGGGCGGCCACTAGCACAGATACGCAGTATTTT,CASSQQGAATSTDTQYF
TRBJ2-7,medium-sized,TRBD2,TRBV5-1,TGCGCCAGCAGCCCAAATAGCGGGGGCGAGCAGTACTTC,CASSPNSGGEQYF
TRBJ2-1,-,TRBD2,TRBV9,TGTGCCAGCAGCGCGGGGTCTAGCGGGGGGGCGATAGGACCGTCCTCCTACAATGAGCAGTTCTTC,CASSAGSSGGAIGPSSYNEQFF
TRBJ2-7,once,TRBD1,TRBV7-9,TGTGCCAGCAGTCCCAGACAGGGCATAGACTACGAGCAGTACTTC,CASSPRQGIDYEQYF
TRBJ2-2,-,TRBD1,TRBV7-3,TGTGCCAGCAGCCGATCGGGCGGGGACAGGCGAACCGGGGAGCTGTTTTTT,CASSRSGGDRRTGELFF
TRBJ2-1,-,-,TRBV5-1,TGCGCCAGTTCACCAGGGAATGAGCAGTTCTTC,CASSPGNEQFF
TRBJ1-1,-,TRBD1,TRBV6-5,TGTGCCAGCACCCTGACAGGGGCGAGGGACACTGAAGCTTTCTTT,CASTLTGARDTEAFF
TRBJ1-5,-,-,TRBV21-1,TGTGCCAGCAGCAGGAGGGTAGCTACATTGGCACATCAGCCCCAGCATTTT,CASSRRVATLAHQPQHF
TRBJ1-3,-,-,TRBV16,TGTGCCAGCAGCCCTCCAGGGTCCTCTGGAAACACCATATATTTT,CASSPPGSSGNTIYF
TRBJ1-1,-,TRBD1,TRBV5-1,TGCGCCAGCAGCTACCCCGGGACAGGGGCGGCAGCTTTCTTT,CASSYPGTGAAAFF
TRBJ2-5,-,-,TRBV11-2,TGTGCCAGCAGCTTTGCAGGGTTGGAAGAGACCCAGTACTTC,CASSFAGLEETQYF
TRBJ1-1,-,-,TRBV11-2,TGTGCCAGCAGCTTGCGGCAGGGCAGTGAAGCTTTCTTT,CASSLRQGSEAFF
TRBJ2-6,-,-,TRBV19,TGTGCCAGTAGTCCCCACAGGATTCTCTCTGGGGCCAACGTCCTGACTTTC,CASSPHRILSGANVLTF
TRBJ1-1,-,-,TRBV20-1,TGCAGTGCCTTCGACATACGGGAAGCTTTCTTT,CSAFDIREAFF
TRBJ1-1,few,-,TRBV18,TGTGCCAGCTCACCCCTGGAAATCCGGGGGGAAGCTTTCTTT,CASSPLEIRGEAFF